Sequencing of this T cell receptor (beta chain) was carried out in a study of response to subunit inactivated influenza vaccine. Study results and caveats: Authors suggested few new T cells are recruited by each seasonal influenza vaccination.

MiXCR, run by TCRdb on the RT-PCR reads, gives a single entry per CDR3 protein. In the table there are more than 450,000 distinct CDR3 sequences, about 12% of which are singletons. This clonotype was picked up many times. Its specificity is unknown. The CDR3 contains 14 residues. Germline assignment: CDR1 SEHNR and CDR2 FQNEAQ (reference sequence). V was shortened by 2 bases and J by 7 bases, with 15 bases between the two germline ends. Sequenced here: PBMCs from blood, sampled on the day of vaccination. The rearrangement uses TRBV7-9 and TRBJ2-7, with a tentative D call TRBD2 (6 bases). The sequence derives from a man over 45 who received an inactivated influenza vaccine. The CDR3 protein is CASSLSGTSEEQYF. The CDR3 bases are TGTGCCAGCAGCTTATCCGGGACTTCTGAAGAGCAGTACTTC.